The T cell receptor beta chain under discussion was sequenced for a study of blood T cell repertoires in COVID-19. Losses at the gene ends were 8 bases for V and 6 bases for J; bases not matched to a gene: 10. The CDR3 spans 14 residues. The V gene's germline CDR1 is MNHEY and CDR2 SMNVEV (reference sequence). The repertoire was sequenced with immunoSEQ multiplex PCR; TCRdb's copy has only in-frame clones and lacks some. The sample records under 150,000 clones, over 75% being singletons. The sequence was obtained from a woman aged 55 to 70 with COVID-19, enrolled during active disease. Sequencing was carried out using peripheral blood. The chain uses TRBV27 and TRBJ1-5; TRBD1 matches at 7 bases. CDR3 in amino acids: CASQPKGAVQPQHF. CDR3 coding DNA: TGTGCCAGCCAGCCTAAGGGGGCTGTTCAGCCCCAGCATTTT.